This entry is about one T cell receptor (beta chain). CDR3 length: 11 amino acids. Germline V gene lookup returns CDR1 SGHAT and CDR2 FQNNGV. Trimming took 5 bases from V and 3 from J, leaving 5 bases between them. This sample stems from a study of blood T cell repertoires in COVID-19. Clones were read by immunoSEQ multiplex PCR, and TCRdb kept only the in-frame ones, dropping some. This table holds about 26,000 clones, nearly 90% found once. What was sequenced was peripheral blood. This sequence originates from a man between 70 and 80 years old with acute or convalescent COVID-19. V usage is TRBV11-2 and J usage is TRBJ2-7, with D possibly TRBD2 on 5 matching bases. CDR3 sequence: CASSDYYEQYF. The CDR3 DNA reads as TGTGCCAGCAGCGACTACTACGAGCAGTACTTC.